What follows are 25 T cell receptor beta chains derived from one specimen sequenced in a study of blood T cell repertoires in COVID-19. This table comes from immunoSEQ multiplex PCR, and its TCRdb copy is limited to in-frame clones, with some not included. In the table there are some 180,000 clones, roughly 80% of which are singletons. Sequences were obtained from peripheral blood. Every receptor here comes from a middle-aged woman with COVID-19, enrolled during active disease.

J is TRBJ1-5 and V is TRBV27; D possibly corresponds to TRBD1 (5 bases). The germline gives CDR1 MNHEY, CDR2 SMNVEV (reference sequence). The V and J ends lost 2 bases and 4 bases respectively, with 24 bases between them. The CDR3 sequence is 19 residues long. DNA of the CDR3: TGTGCCAGCAGTTTAGGATTCAAAGGGGCAGGGCTCGTTAATCAGCCCCAGCATTTT. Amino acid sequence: CASSLGFKGAGLVNQPQHF.

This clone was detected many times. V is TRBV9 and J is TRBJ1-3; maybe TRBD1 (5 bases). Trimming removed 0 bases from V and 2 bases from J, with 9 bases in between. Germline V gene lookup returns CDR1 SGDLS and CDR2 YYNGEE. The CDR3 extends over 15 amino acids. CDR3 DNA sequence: TGTGCCAGCAGCGTAGGGGGGGTGGCTGGAAACACCATATATTTT. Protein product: CASSVGGVAGNTIYF.

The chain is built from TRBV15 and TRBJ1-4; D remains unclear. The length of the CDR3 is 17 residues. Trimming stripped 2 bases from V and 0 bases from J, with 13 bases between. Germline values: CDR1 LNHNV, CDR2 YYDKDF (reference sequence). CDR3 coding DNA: TGTGCCACCAGCAGAAGGATGGGCCTCTCAACTAATGAAAAACTGTTTTTT. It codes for CATSRRMGLSTNEKLFF.

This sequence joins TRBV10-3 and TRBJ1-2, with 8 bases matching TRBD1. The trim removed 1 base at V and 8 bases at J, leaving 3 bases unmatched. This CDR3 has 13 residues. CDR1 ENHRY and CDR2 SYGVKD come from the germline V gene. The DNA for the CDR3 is TGTGCCATCAGTGAGTTGGCAGGGGGCGGCTACACCTTC. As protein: CAISELAGGGYTF.

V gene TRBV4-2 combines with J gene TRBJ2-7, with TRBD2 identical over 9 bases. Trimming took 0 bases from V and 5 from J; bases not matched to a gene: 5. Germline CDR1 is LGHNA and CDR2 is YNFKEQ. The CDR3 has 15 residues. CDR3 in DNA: TGTGCCAGCAGCCAAGATGCGGGGGGGCCTGACGAGCAGTACTTC. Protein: CASSQDAGGPDEQYF.

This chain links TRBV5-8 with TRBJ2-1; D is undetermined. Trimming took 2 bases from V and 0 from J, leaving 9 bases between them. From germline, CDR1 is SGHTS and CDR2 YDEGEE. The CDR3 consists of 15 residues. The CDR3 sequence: CASSFSSSSYNEQFF. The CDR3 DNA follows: TGTGCCAGCAGCTTTTCGTCTAGCTCCTACAATGAGCAGTTCTTC.

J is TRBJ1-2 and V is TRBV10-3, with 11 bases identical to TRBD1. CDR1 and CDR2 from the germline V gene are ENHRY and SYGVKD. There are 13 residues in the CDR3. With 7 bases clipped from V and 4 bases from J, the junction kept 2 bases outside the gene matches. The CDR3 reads CAITGTGGYGYTF. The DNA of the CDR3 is TGTGCCATCACCGGGACAGGGGGCTATGGCTACACCTTC.

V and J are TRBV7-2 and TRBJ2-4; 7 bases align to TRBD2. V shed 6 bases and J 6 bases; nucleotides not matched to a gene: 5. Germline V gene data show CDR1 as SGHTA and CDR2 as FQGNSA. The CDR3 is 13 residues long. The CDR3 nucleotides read TGTGCCAGCAGTGGGGAGGGCCGAAACATTCAGTACTTC. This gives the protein CASSGEGRNIQYF.

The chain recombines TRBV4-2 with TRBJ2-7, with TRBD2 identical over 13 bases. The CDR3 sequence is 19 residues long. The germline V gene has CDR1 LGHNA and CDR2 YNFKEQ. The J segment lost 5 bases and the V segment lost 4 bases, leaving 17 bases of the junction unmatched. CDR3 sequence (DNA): TGTGCCAGCAGCCCCCGTCGACTAGCGGGGGGTATTAGTGTCCACGAGCAGTACTTC. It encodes CASSPRRLAGGISVHEQYF.

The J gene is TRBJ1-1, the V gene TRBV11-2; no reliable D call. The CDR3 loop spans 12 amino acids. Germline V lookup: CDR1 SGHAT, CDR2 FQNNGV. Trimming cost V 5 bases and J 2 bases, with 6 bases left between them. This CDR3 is CASSILNTEAFF. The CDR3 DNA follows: TGTGCCAGCAGCATACTAAACACTGAAGCTTTCTTT.

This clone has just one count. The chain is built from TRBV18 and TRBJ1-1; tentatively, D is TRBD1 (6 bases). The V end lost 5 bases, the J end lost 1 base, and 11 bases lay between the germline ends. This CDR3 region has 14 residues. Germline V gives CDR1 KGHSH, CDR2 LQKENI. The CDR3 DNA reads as TGTGCCAGCTCATCTACAGGGTCGAACACTGAAGCTTTCTTT. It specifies CASSSTGSNTEAFF. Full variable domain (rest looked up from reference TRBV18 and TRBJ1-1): NAGVMQNPRHLVRRRGQEARLRCSPMKGHSHVYWYRQLPEEGLKFMVYLQKENIIDESGMPKERFSAEFPKEGPSILRIQQVVRGDSAAYFCASSSTGSNTEAFFGQGTRLTVV.

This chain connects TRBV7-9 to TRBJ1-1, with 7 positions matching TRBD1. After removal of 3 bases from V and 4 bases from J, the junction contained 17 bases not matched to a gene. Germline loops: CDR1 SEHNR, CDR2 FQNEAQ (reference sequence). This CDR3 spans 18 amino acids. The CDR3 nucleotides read TGTGCCAGCAGCTTTCCCCTACAGGGGATGAGAGTAGGCACTGAAGCTTTCTTT. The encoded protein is CASSFPLQGMRVGTEAFF.

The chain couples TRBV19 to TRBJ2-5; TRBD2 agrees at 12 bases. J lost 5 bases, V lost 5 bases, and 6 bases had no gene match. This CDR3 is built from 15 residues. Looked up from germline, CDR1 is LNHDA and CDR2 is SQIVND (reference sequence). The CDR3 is CASSVGLAGMETQYF. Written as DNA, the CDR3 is TGTGCCAGTAGTGTCGGACTAGCGGGGATGGAGACCCAGTACTTC. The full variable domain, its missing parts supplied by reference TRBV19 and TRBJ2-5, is DGGITQSPKYLFRKEGQNVTLSCEQNLNHDAMYWYRQDPGQGLRLIYYSQIVNDFQKGDIAEGYSVSREKKESFPLTVTSAQKNPTAFYLCASSVGLAGMETQYFGPGTRLLVL.

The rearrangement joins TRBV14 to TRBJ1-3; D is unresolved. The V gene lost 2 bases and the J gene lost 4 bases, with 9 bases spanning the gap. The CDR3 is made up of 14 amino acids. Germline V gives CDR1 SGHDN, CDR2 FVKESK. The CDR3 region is CASSQRLTGNTIYF. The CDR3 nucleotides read TGTGCCAGCAGCCAACGGTTAACGGGAAACACCATATATTTT.

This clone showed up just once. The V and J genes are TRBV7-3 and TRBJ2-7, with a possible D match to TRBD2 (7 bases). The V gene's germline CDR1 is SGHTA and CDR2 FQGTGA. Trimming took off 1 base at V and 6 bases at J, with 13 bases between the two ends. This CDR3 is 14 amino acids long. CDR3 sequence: CASSLRGGISEQYF. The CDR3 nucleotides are TGTGCCAGCAGCTTAAGGGGGGGCATCAGCGAGCAGTACTTC.

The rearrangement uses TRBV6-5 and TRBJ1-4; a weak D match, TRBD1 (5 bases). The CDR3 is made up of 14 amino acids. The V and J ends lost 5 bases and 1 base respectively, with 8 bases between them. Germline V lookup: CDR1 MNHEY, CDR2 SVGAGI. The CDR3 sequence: CASSRTGTNEKLFF. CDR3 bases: TGTGCCAGCAGTCGTACAGGAACTAATGAAAAACTGTTTTTT.

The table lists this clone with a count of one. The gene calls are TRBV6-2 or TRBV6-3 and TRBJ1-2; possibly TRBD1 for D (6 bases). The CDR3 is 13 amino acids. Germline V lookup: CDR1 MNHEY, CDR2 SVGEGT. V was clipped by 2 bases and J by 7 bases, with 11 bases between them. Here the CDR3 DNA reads TGTGCCAGCAGTTACCGGACAGCAGGTGGCTACACCTTC. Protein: CASSYRTAGGYTF.

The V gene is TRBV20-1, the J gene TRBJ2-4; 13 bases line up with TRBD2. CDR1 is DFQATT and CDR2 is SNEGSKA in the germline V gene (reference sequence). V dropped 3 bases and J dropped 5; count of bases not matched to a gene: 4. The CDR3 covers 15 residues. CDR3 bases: TGCAGTGCTAGTGGACTAGCGGGAGTGGAAAACATTCAGTACTTC. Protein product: CSASGLAGVENIQYF.

CDR3 protein: CASSQETSAFLGNIQYF. CDR3 DNA: TGCGCCAGCAGCCAAGAAACTAGTGCTTTTTTGGGAAACATTCAGTACTTC. The V gene is TRBV4-1, the J gene TRBJ2-4; tentatively, D is TRBD2 (5 bases). This CDR3 has 17 amino acids. The V gene's germline CDR1 is MGHRA and CDR2 YSYEKL. The germline V and J ends were trimmed by 0 bases and 6 bases, with 18 bases remaining between them.

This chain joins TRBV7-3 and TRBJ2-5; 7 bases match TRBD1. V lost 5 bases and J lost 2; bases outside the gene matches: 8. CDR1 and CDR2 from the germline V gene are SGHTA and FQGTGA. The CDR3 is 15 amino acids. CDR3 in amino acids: CASSKQGTLQETQYF. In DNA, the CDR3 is TGTGCCAGCAGCAAACAGGGGACCTTACAAGAGACCCAGTACTTC.

DNA of the CDR3: TGTGCCAGCAGTGAAGTAGGGGGCGCGAGTAATGAGCAGTTCTTC. Its translation is CASSEVGGASNEQFF. V and J are TRBV6-1 and TRBJ2-1, with TRBD1 matching 7 bases. The CDR3 length is 15 residues. Germline values: CDR1 MNHNS, CDR2 SASEGT. After removal of 1 base from V and 7 bases from J, the junction contained 7 bases not matched to a gene.

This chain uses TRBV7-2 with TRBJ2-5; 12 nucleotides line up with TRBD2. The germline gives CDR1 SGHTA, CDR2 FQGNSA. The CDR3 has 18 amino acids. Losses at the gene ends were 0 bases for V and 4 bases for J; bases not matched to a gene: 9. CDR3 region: CASSLAWSSGGAGETQYF. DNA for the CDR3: TGTGCCAGCAGCTTAGCGTGGTCTAGCGGGGGGGCGGGAGAGACCCAGTACTTC.

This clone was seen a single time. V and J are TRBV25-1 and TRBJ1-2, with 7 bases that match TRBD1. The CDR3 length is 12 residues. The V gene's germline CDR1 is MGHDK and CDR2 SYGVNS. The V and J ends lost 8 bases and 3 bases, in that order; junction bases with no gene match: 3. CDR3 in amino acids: CASQTGDYGYTF. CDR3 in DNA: TGTGCCAGCCAAACAGGGGACTATGGCTACACCTTC.

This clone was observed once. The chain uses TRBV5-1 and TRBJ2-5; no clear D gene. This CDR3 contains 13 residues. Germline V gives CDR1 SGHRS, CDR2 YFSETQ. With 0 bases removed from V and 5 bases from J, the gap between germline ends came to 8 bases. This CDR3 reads CASSLDARETQYF. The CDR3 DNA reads TGCGCCAGCAGCTTGGATGCTAGGGAGACCCAGTACTTC.

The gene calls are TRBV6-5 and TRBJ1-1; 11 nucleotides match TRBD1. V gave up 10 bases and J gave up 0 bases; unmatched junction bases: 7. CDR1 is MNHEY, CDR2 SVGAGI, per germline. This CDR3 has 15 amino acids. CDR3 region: CATRWTGGLNTEAFF. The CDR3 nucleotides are TGTGCCACCCGGTGGACAGGGGGCTTGAACACTGAAGCTTTCTTT.